The 25 T cell receptor beta chains below were found in one sample sequenced in a study of tissue T cells after allogeneic stem cell transplantation. TCRdb's table, derived via immunoSEQ multiplex PCR, lists solely in-frame clones and lacks some. The table lists 40,000 to 50,000 clones, around 70% of them singletons. The sequencing sample was made of sorted cells pooled from one or two spleens. Receptors originate from a pool of C57BL/6 mice in good health.

On this clone: The genes are named according to mouse. The CDR3 end falls 1 residue outside the read, so it is completed with the germline J gene. The chain uses TRBV13-1 and TRBJ2-1, with TRBD2 matching over 11 bases. V lost 5 bases to trimming and J lost 8 bases; unmatched junction nucleotides: 12. The length of the CDR3 is 16 residues. Germline V gives CDR1 NSHNY, CDR2 SYGAGN. The sequenced part of the CDR3 DNA is TGTGCCAGCAGGGATCTACGGGACTGGGGGATCACTGAGCAGTTC. As protein: CASRDLRDWGITEQF. The complete CDR3 sequence is CASRDLRDWGITEQFF.

In regard to this clone: Mouse germline and gene names are used. The observed sequence ends 1 residue before the CDR3 terminus, with the missing tail filled in from the germline J gene. The chain employs TRBV19 and TRBJ2-2; D is unresolved. This CDR3 has 12 amino acids. Trimming took off 2 bases at V and 4 bases at J, with 3 bases between the two ends. CDR1 is FNHDT and CDR2 is SITEND in the germline V gene (reference sequence). CDR3 DNA (partial): TGTGCCAGCAGTATGGGCACCGGGCAGCTCTAC. This encodes CASSMGTGQLY. The CDR3 in its entirety is CASSMGTGQLYF.

This clone appeared a few times. The gene names here belong to mouse. The missing CDR3 end, 1 residue past where the read stops, is filled in from the germline J gene. This chain joins TRBV26 and TRBJ1-3, with D unclear. Germline V gene data show CDR1 as KGHPV and CDR2 as FQNQEV (reference sequence). The CDR3 sequence is 11 residues long. V was pared by 6 bases and J by 4 bases, with 4 bases between. The CDR3 DNA, read in part, is TGTGCCAGCAGCCCCGGAAATACGCTCTAT. Its protein product is CASSPGNTLY. The full CDR3 protein reads CASSPGNTLYF.

On this clone: The gene names given are mouse names. The read terminates 1 residue ahead of where the CDR3 ends, so the germline J gene completes it. This chain uses TRBV20 with TRBJ2-1; 7 nucleotides align to TRBD2. With V trimmed by 0 bases and J by 0 bases, 2 bases remained unmatched. Germline V gene data show CDR1 as GFQATS and CDR2 as STVNSAI. The CDR3 contains 15 residues. Here the CDR3 reads CGARDWGNNYAEQFF. CDR3 bases read: TGTGGTGCTAGGGACTGGGGGAATAACTATGCTGAGCAGTTC.

This clone has more than one count but fewer than ten. Each gene name is a mouse one. The CDR3 extends 1 residue past the end of the read, so its final part is completed from the germline J gene. V gene TRBV20 combines with J gene TRBJ1-4; D gene uncertain. Between the trimmed V and J ends, which lost 1 base and 3 bases, there was a span of 3 bases. CDR1 and CDR2 (germline): GFQATS, STVNSAI. The CDR3 length is 12 residues. CDR3 DNA, as far as it was read: TGTGGTGCTAGGGCAGCCAACGAAAGATTATTT. It is translated as CGARAANERLF. The CDR3 in full is CGARAANERLFF.

On this clone: Mouse germline and gene names are used. The read terminates 1 residue before the CDR3 end, so the remaining end is supplied by the germline J gene. V gene TRBV13-1 combines with J gene TRBJ2-7, with TRBD1 matching over 7 bases. J lost 0 bases, V lost 6 bases, and 6 bases had no gene match. Germline V lookup: CDR1 NSHNY, CDR2 SYGAGN. The length of the CDR3 is 14 residues. The sequenced CDR3 bases are TGTGCCAGCAAAAAACAGGGGAGCTCCTATGAACAGTAC. This codes for CASKKQGSSYEQY. The CDR3 in full is CASKKQGSSYEQYF.

Details on this clone: The genes are named according to mouse. The read ends 1 residue early relative to the CDR3; the germline J gene fills the gap. The V call is TRBV12-2, the J call TRBJ1-1; D is unclear. Germline V gene lookup returns CDR1 SGHLS and CDR2 HYDKME. This CDR3 contains 10 residues. Trimming removed 2 bases from V and 8 bases from J, with 5 bases in between. CDR3 loop: CASSPGEVFF. The covered CDR3 bases are TGTGCCAGCTCTCCGGGGGAAGTCTTC.

This clone was counted only a few times. Germline and genes here are mouse. The read terminates 1 residue ahead of where the CDR3 ends, so the germline J gene completes it. This chain connects TRBV29 to TRBJ1-3, with D uncertain. The CDR3 extends over 13 amino acids. The germline V and J ends were trimmed by 5 bases and 0 bases, with 5 bases remaining between them. CDR1 MSHET and CDR2 SYDVDS come from the germline V gene. The CDR3 reads CASSPSSGNTLYF. The sequenced CDR3 bases are TGTGCTAGCAGTCCCTCTTCTGGAAATACGCTCTAT. The full variable domain, its missing parts supplied by reference TRBV29 and TRBJ1-3, is DMKVTQMPRYLIKRMGENVLLECGQDMSHETMYWYRQDPGLGLQLIYISYDVDSNSEGDIPKGYRVSRKKREHFSLILDSAKTNQTSVYFCASSPSSGNTLYFGEGSRLIVV.

Details on this clone: Genes and germline come from the mouse. From the germline J gene comes the end of the CDR3, since the read stops 1 residue before it. The V gene is TRBV19, the J gene TRBJ1-6; 7 nucleotides align to TRBD1. Being an ORF, TRBJ1-6 has a function that is uncertain. Per the germline V gene, CDR1 is FNHDT and CDR2 is SITEND (reference sequence). CDR3 length: 14 residues. V shed 3 bases, J shed 7 bases, and the junction held 4 bases outside the gene matches. The covered CDR3 bases are TGTGCCAGCAGTAAGACAGGGAGGAATTCGCCCCTCTAC. Amino acid sequence: CASSKTGRNSPLY. The CDR3 in its entirety is CASSKTGRNSPLYF.

As to this clone: Gene names are mouse gene names. CDR3 DNA (partial): TGTGCCAGCTCTCTCGATGGGACTGGGTATGAACAGTAC. It translates to CASSLDGTGYEQY. The CDR3 in full is CASSLDGTGYEQYF. The rearrangement links TRBV12-1 to TRBJ2-7; 9 bases fit TRBD2. The read terminates 1 residue before the CDR3 end, so the remaining end is supplied by the germline J gene. CDR3 size: 14 residues. Germline loops: CDR1 SGHSN, CDR2 HYEKVE. The trim removed 0 bases at V and 4 bases at J, leaving 3 bases unmatched.

This clone was recorded a few times. Gene and germline names: mouse. The read comes to an end 1 residue before the CDR3 does, leaving the germline J gene to fill in the end. Additional DNA sequences in this sample encode the identical CDR3. The V gene is TRBV3, the J gene TRBJ1-5; D gene ambiguous. The V end lost 2 bases, the J end lost 3 bases, and 8 bases lay between the germline ends. This CDR3 has 14 amino acids. Per the germline V gene, CDR1 is SNHLY and CDR2 is FYNGKV (reference sequence). Incomplete CDR3 DNA: TGTGCCAGCAGCTTAAAGGGAGGCAACCAGGCTCCGCTT. This sequence encodes CASSLKGGNQAPL. The full CDR3 reads CASSLKGGNQAPLF.

This clone has more than one count but fewer than ten. Germline and genes here are mouse. From the germline J gene comes the end of the CDR3, since the read stops 1 residue before it. The chain is built from TRBV1 and TRBJ2-2; D is perhaps TRBD1 (5 bases). Deletions cut 4 bases from V and 1 base from J, with 7 bases between. The CDR3 is 14 residues long. In germline, CDR1 is NSQYPW, CDR2 LRSPGD (reference sequence). The chain's CDR3 is CTCSGTQNTGQLYF. The DNA read from the CDR3 is TGCACCTGCAGTGGGACACAAAACACCGGGCAGCTCTAC. Looking up the rest from reference TRBV1 and TRBJ2-2 gives the full variable domain: VTLLEQNPRWRLVPRGQAVNLRCILKNSQYPWMSWYQQDLQKQLQWLFTLRSPGDKEVKSLPGADYLATRVTDTELRLQVANMSQGRTLYCTCSGTQNTGQLYFGEGSKLTVL.

Of note for this clone: Mouse gene names and germline throughout. The read terminates 1 residue before the CDR3 end, so the remaining end is supplied by the germline J gene. This rearrangement joins TRBV12-2 to TRBJ2-7; the D is unclear. V was trimmed by 0 bases and J by 0 bases, leaving 2 bases between them. The length of the CDR3 is 12 residues. In germline, CDR1 is SGHLS, CDR2 HYDKME. This chain's CDR3 is CASSLVSYEQYF. The CDR3 DNA, read in part, is TGTGCCAGCTCTCTCGTCTCCTATGAACAGTAC. The variable domain in full, with the rest retrieved from reference TRBV12-2 and TRBJ2-7, is NSGVVQSPRYIIKGKGERSILKCIPISGHLSVAWYQQTQGQELKFFIQHYDKMERDKGNLPSRFSVQQFDDYHSEMNMSALELEDSAVYFCASSLVSYEQYFGPGTRLTVL.

Worth noting for this clone: The gene names given are mouse names. The read terminates 1 residue ahead of where the CDR3 ends, so the germline J gene completes it. The J gene is TRBJ2-7, the V gene TRBV17, with TRBD2 matching over 9 bases. V lost 5 bases to trimming and J lost 0 bases; unmatched junction nucleotides: 5. The CDR3 is 15 residues long. From germline, CDR1 is MNHDT and CDR2 YYDKIL. CDR3 residues: CASSPGTGSSYEQYF. CDR3 bases read: TGTGCTAGCAGTCCCGGGACTGGGAGCTCCTATGAACAGTAC.

This clone was observed a handful of times. Mouse gene names apply. The read ends 1 residue before the CDR3 terminus; that terminus is restored from the germline J gene. V usage is TRBV13-3 and J usage is TRBJ1-1; unclear D gene. The CDR3 has 13 residues. Trimming stripped 0 bases from V and 2 bases from J, with 5 bases between. Looked up from germline, CDR1 is NNHDY and CDR2 is SYVADS. This chain's CDR3 is CASSDAFNTEVFF. CDR3 DNA (partial): TGTGCCAGCAGTGATGCATTCAACACAGAAGTCTTC.

Concerning this clone: Gene names are mouse gene names. The read stops 1 residue short of the end of the CDR3; the missing end is completed from the germline J gene. The chain joins TRBV13-2 to TRBJ2-5; 7 bases are a match to TRBD1. CDR1 and CDR2 (germline): NNHNN, SYGAGS (reference sequence). Trimming took 5 bases from V and 3 from J; bases not matched to a gene: 3. This CDR3 is built from 13 residues. The CDR3 region is CASGHRGQDTQYF. The CDR3 bases that were read are TGTGCCAGCGGCCACAGGGGTCAAGACACCCAGTAC.

Of note for this clone: These gene names are mouse names. The sequenced fragment ends 1 residue before the CDR3 boundary, so the rest is inferred from the germline J gene. The genes are TRBV5 and TRBJ1-5; D gene unclear. Germline V gene sequence: CDR1 LGHNA, CDR2 YNLKQL (reference sequence). There are 15 residues in the CDR3. V lost 0 bases to trimming and J lost 0 bases, with 6 bases between them. CDR3 residues: CASSQDNSNNQAPLF. CDR3 bases read: TGTGCCAGCAGCCAAGATAACAGTAACAACCAGGCTCCGCTT.

This clone came up a few times. Mouse gene names apply. Read coverage stops 1 residue before the CDR3 terminus; the germline J gene supplies the remainder. This chain connects TRBV31 to TRBJ1-2, with 12 bases lining up with TRBD1. CDR1 and CDR2 (germline): GKSSPN, SITVG. The CDR3 totals 14 residues. V lost 0 bases to trimming and J lost 6 bases; unmatched junction nucleotides: 2. The CDR3 bases that were read are TGTGCCTGGAGTCTCGGGACAGGGGGCCCCGACTACACC. Translating it yields CAWSLGTGGPDYT. The entire CDR3 reads CAWSLGTGGPDYTF.

With respect to this clone: Gene names follow the mouse nomenclature. The read terminates 1 residue ahead of where the CDR3 ends, so the germline J gene completes it. The gene calls are TRBV15 and TRBJ2-1; 13 bases line up with TRBD2. The CDR3 is 14 residues long. V shed 6 bases and J 9 bases; nucleotides not matched to a gene: 5. Germline CDR1 reads SGHND; CDR2 reads FRSKSL. The sequenced part of the CDR3 DNA is TGTGCCAGCAGCCAGGACTGGGGGGGCCTTGAGCAGTTC. It translates to CASSQDWGGLEQF. In full, the CDR3 is CASSQDWGGLEQFF.

Remarks on this clone: Germline and genes here are mouse. The CDR3 end is not reached by the read, which stops 1 residue before it; the germline J gene fills it in. This chain uses TRBV5 with TRBJ2-3; TRBD2 aligns across 11 bases. With V trimmed by 1 base and J by 1 base, 4 bases remained unmatched. The CDR3 runs 17 residues. Germline lookup yields CDR1 LGHNA and CDR2 YNLKQL (reference sequence). The chain's CDR3 is CASSQGTGGRGAETLYF. The sequenced CDR3 bases are TGTGCCAGCAGCCAAGGGACTGGGGGGAGGGGTGCAGAAACGCTGTAT.

As to this clone: Mouse names are used for the genes. The read falls 1 residue short of the CDR3 end, and the missing part is taken from the germline J gene. The rearrangement links TRBV14 to TRBJ2-7; 13 bases are a match to TRBD2. V dropped 4 bases and J dropped 2; count of bases not matched to a gene: 3. The CDR3 consists of 15 residues. CDR1 and CDR2 (germline): SGHDT, FRDEAV. The CDR3 spells CASSPGTGGAYEQYF. The DNA read from the CDR3 is TGTGCCAGCAGTCCGGGGACTGGGGGGGCCTATGAACAGTAC.

Details on this clone: The junction departs from germline at one end; a sequencing error may be responsible. These gene names are mouse names. Read data end 1 residue before the CDR3 end; the end is taken from the germline J gene. The chain joins TRBV13-1 to TRBJ2-7; no clear D. The CDR3 totals 12 residues. Germline V lookup: CDR1 NSHNY, CDR2 SYGAGN. CDR3 residues: CASGEGGYEQYF. Partial CDR3 DNA: TGTGCCAGCGGTGAAGGTGGGTATGAACAGTAC.

Of note for this clone: Gene names and germline match the mouse. The CDR3 DNA, read in part, is TGTGCCAGCAGTACGACTGGGGGCTCCTATGAACAGTAC. Translated: CASSTTGGSYEQY. The CDR3, in full, reads CASSTTGGSYEQYF. The V and J genes are TRBV15 and TRBJ2-7; TRBD2 matches at 9 bases. The read is 1 residue too short to cover the CDR3 end, so that end is filled in from the germline J gene. This CDR3 is built from 14 residues. V lost 5 bases and J lost 0; bases outside the gene matches: 2. Germline V CDR1 and CDR2: SGHND, FRSKSL.

This clone showed up just a few times. Mouse germline and gene names are used. The CDR3 end is not reached by the read, which stops 1 residue before it; the germline J gene fills it in. The V gene is TRBV3, the J gene TRBJ2-7; D is undetermined. CDR1 and CDR2 (germline): SNHLY, FYNGKV (reference sequence). This CDR3 spans 11 amino acids. Trimming pared 0 bases from V and 7 bases from J, leaving 4 bases between. The CDR3 loop reads CASSLAREQYF. The CDR3 bases that were read are TGTGCCAGCAGCTTAGCGCGGGAACAGTAC.

On this clone: Mouse germline and gene names are used. The read comes to an end 1 residue before the CDR3 does, leaving the germline J gene to fill in the end. The V gene is TRBV16, the J gene TRBJ1-1, with a weak D call TRBD1 (6 bases). Germline V gives CDR1 SGHSA, CDR2 FRNQAP. The V and J ends lost 1 base and 4 bases respectively, with 10 bases between them. The CDR3 runs 14 residues. The DNA read from the CDR3 is TGTGCAAGCAGCTTAGCAGGGGAGGGCACAGAAGTCTTC. Its translation is CASSLAGEGTEVF. The whole CDR3 protein reads CASSLAGEGTEVFF. The variable domain in full, completed from reference TRBV16 and TRBJ1-1, reads NAGVIQTPRHKVTGKGQEATLWCEPISGHSAVFWYRQTIVQGLEFLTYFRNQAPIDDSGMPKERFSAQMPNQSHSTLKIQSTQPQDSAVYLCASSLAGEGTEVFFGKGTRLTVV.